This T cell receptor (beta chain) was recorded in a study of shared clonotypes between healthy human individuals (TCRdb year 2020). Study-level background: A couple of women and a few men aged 18 to 49 years were included in the cohort. For each donor, CD4 naive and CD4 memory were each given three plates, CD8 naive was given two plates, and CD8 memory was given one plate. Leukapheresis yielded between about 0.9 and 8.9 billion PBMCs per donor. Different laboratories and diverse techniques were used to prepare libraries and sequence TCR repertoires, to increase sequencing depth and limit assay-specific biases. Blood TCR repertoires of about 5 healthy adults were deeply sequenced to estimate repertoire size and the extent of clonotype sharing between individuals.

Donors were healthy HIV-negative adults with no recently reported acute infections or vaccinations. Every donor was a Caucasian adult living in Nashville, Tennessee, USA. CD4+ T cells were enriched through magnetic negative selection, after which naive cells were positively selected on CD45RA and the remaining negative fraction served as the memory subset. Blood was obtained by leukapheresis, after which PBMCs were separated by Ficoll-Histopaque density gradient centrifugation and cryopreserved in liquid nitrogen vapor phase. Analytical flow cytometry was used to check the purity and quantity of every magnetically sorted T cell population. Genomic DNA was isolated from every sorted fraction and measured by UV absorbance on a Nanodrop 2000c. The CDR3 sequence holds 16 residues, the cysteine and phenylalanine included. Only the CDR3 DNA stays, 48 bases, in frame from base 1. Between the V and J ends, shortened by 1 base and 6 bases respectively, the junction contains 16 bases. Per the germline V gene, SGHRS is the CDR1 and YFSETQ is the CDR2.

TCR CDR3 regions were amplified from genomic DNA by multiplex PCR using the deep immunoSEQ assay. Extracted genomic DNA from each cell subset was spread evenly across all wells of several immunoSEQ 96-well plates, with each plate serving as a replicate. For sorted subsets, approximately 200 ng of genomic DNA, equivalent to roughly 30,000 T cell genomes, went into each replicate PCR. The purified libraries were quantified using a Qubit 3.0 fluorometer, sized with a Bioanalyzer 2100, and then quantified again using the KAPA Library Quantification kit. Every immunoSEQ 96-well plate was sequenced on a separate single-read 150-cycle Illumina NextSeq 550 flow cell. The original methods were these. Because the immunoSEQ output included only junctional sequences and no quality scores, the filtering could not be the same as the filtering used for full-length reads. Sequences were annotated with PyIR, a Python wrapper for IgBLAST v1.9, and V/J genes and CDR3 were assigned using IMGT germline references. Any read was removed if the V/J assignment was weak (E-value above 1e-6), the CDR3 was missing, or the read contained stop codons, out-of-frame junctions, or ambiguous translated residues. V3J clonotypes were defined as sequences sharing the same inferred V gene, J gene, and CDR3 amino acid sequence. Percentage overlap between repertoires was computed as shared unique clonotypes divided by the size of the smaller repertoire. Three approaches were used to assess repertoire richness: RTK rarefaction, the Chao1 estimator, and Recon v2.1 estimates of unobserved clonotypes. For all TCRbeta clonotypes obtained by the gDNA method from a few donors, generation probabilities were computed with OLGA. TCRdb stores this immuneACCESS table with in-frame sequences only. Part of the clones is absent; in the studies checked, under half of the shortfall reflects unresolved V genes, and no reason is known for the rest. The V and J calls and clone size are taken from that table; D and trimming were inferred from the DNA. Across this sample there are about 2 million clones, with roughly 94% seen only once. The ten biggest clones cover more than 0.1% of the sample.

Study-wide conclusions, independent of this receptor: Across a handful of donors, approximately 4.6% of naive CD4, more than 3% of naive CD8, roughly 2.3% of memory CD4, and about 0.4% of memory CD8 clonotypes were shared. Higher generation probabilities were observed for clonotypes shared by all four sorted-subset donors than for non-shared clonotypes. Sampling was restricted to blood, and TCR repertoires in tissue are likely to differ from TCR repertoires in blood. Because the study included only a small number of donors, the genetic and exposure-history diversity represented was limited. Larger estimated clonotype richness was generally found for naive subsets than for memory subsets. Rarefaction of sorted-subset datasets indicated incomplete sequencing despite the large sequencing depth. Based on pairwise subsampling, the degree of clonotype sharing among donors was expected to be affected by sequencing depth.

With respect to this clone: Its antigen has not been determined. No base quality values were provided; no much bigger clone lies one nucleotide off.

Material for sequencing was naive CD4+ T cells sorted from blood. The cell subset or site label corresponds to: CD45RA+ positively selected. This clonotype was sampled from a man between 18 and 29 years old in good health. The sequence links TRBV5-1 to TRBJ1-4, with the D segment identity uncertain. The DNA sequence is as follows: TGCGCCAGCAGCTTGTCTTCGGTTGGAGGTTATGAAAAACTGTTTTTT. Its translation reads: CASSLSSVGGYEKLFF.